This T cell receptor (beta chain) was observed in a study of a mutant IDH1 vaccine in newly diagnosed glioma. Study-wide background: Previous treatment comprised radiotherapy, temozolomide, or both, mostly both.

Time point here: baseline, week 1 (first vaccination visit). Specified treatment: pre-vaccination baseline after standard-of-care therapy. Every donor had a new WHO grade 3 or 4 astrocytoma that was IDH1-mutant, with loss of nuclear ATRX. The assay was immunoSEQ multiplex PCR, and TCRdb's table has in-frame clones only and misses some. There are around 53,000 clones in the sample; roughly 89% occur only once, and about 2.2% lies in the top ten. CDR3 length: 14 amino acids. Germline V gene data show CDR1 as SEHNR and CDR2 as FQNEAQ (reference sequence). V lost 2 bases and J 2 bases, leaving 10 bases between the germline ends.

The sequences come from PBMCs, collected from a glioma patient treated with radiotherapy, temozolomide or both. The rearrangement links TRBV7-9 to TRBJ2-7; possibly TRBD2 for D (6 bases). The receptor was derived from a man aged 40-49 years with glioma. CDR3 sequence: CASSLTAGTYEQYF. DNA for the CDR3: TGTGCCAGCAGCTTAACGGCGGGGACCTACGAGCAGTACTTC.